The present T cell receptor (beta chain) was sequenced within a study of tumor-infiltrating lymphocytes in primary liver carcinoma. Turning to the study itself: Staging placed the tumors at T1-T3 N0M0, and they measured roughly 4.2 to 10 cm across.

There are 12 residues in the CDR3. The germline CDR1 and CDR2 sequences are LNHDA and SQIVND (reference sequence). V dropped 11 bases and J dropped 3 bases, with 14 bases sitting between them. As for this clonotype: Its antigen is not identified. This may arise from a read error, as a much more abundant clone is one base away.

Co-extraction of RNA and DNA was performed on roughly 17-32 mg of unsorted bulk tissue. The authors sampled five separate regions per tumor. Study conclusions and caveats: Tumor top-250-clone fractions significantly exceeded those of blood (p = 0.039). The study found tumor-adjacent and tumor-blood pairs overlapped less than tumor region pairs.

Starting material of about 0.45 ug total RNA yielded TCR beta cDNA via a constant-region primer. Slightly modified ARM-PCR with three nested multiplex PCR rounds yielded TCR beta libraries. The first two PCR rounds, approximately 10 cycles each, used TRBV1-TRBV30 forward primers and a C-beta reverse primer. TCRdb itself ran the multiplex PCR reads through MiXCR, one entry per CDR3 protein. The sample gives 52,000 or so distinct CDR3 sequences, around 77% of which show up once; roughly a quarter is in the top ten. The chain recombines TRBV19 with TRBJ2-7; a weak D match, TRBD1 (6 bases). Specimen: liver tumor tissue from sampling region 5. Regarding subset: tumor region T5, tumor centre. The TCR originated in a man between 40 and 49 years old with primary liver carcinoma and hepatitis B virus infection. The DNA of the CDR3 is TGTGCCGGTGGCAGGGGTGACTACGAGCAGTACTTC. This gives the protein CAGGRGDYEQYF.